This T cell receptor beta chain was found in a study of blood T cell repertoires in COVID-19. The table came from immunoSEQ multiplex PCR; TCRdb's copy has only in-frame clones and leaves some out. The repertoire consists of roughly 370,000 clones, with 80% to 90% occurring once and the leading ten covering 10%. The CDR3 sequence is 13 residues long. J lost 4 bases, V lost 6 bases, and 3 bases had no gene match. Germline lookup yields CDR1 MNHEY and CDR2 SMNVEV (reference sequence). Self-reported history from a screening survey and questionnaire set each donor's cohort. This chain links TRBV27 with TRBJ2-5, with 9 bases fitting TRBD1. The sequence came from a woman aged 50 to 60 who had recovered from COVID-19. Sequencing was done on a sample of PBMCs or T cells enriched from blood (not recorded which). The CDR3 region has the DNA TGTGCCAGCAGCCAACAGGGGGCAGAGACCCAGTACTTC. Its translation is CASSQQGAETQYF.